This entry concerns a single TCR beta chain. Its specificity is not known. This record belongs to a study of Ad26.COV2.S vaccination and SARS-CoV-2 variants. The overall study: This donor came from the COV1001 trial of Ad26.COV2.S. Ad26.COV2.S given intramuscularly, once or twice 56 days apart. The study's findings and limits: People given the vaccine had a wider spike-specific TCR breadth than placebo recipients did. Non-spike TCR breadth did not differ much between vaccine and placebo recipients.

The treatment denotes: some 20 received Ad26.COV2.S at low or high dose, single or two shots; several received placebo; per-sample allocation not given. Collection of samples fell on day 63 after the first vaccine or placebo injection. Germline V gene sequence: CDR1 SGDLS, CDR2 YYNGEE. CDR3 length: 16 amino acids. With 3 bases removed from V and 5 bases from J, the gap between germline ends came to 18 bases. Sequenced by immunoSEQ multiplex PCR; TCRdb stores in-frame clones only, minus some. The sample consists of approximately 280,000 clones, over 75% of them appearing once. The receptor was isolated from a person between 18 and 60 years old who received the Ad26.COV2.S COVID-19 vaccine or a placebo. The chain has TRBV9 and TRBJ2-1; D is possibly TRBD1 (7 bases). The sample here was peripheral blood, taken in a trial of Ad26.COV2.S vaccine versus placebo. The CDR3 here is CASSGTGPGGDNEQFF. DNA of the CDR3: TGTGCCAGCAGCGGGACAGGTCCAGGAGGGGACAATGAGCAGTTCTTC.